This TCR beta chain was retrieved from a study of metastatic and nonmetastatic thyroid tumors. The germline V gene has CDR1 MNHEY and CDR2 SMNVEV (reference sequence). The CDR3 consists of 16 residues. Thyroid surgery had not been preceded by any treatment in any patient. With respect to this clone: Sequence at one end of the junction differs from germline and may be a read error.

TCRdb redid the clone calls on the PCR reads using MiXCR. The sample has about 22,000 clones; roughly 18% are singletons. The chain carries TRBV27 and TRBJ1-5; no reliable D call. Sequencing was carried out using adjacent normal tissue. This sequence was found in a male donor with papillary thyroid cancer or a benign thyroid nodule (not recorded which). Some clones in this sample may be carry-over from other donors' samples. The CDR3 DNA sequence: TGTGCCAACAGTTTAACCAGGTATGTTCACAATCAGCCCCAGCATTTT. Protein sequence: CANSLTRYVHNQPQHF.